These 17 T cell receptor beta chains originate from one sample sequenced in a study of T cell changes during pregnancy in multiple sclerosis. Some clones are missing from TCRdb's copy, which holds only in-frame ones; the method was immunoSEQ multiplex PCR. The profile shows 60,000 to 85,000 clones, 91% of them singletons. Sequencing was performed on peripheral blood, taken in the first trimester of pregnancy. Receptors originate from a female donor with multiple sclerosis, enrolled in a pregnancy study.

This clone occurred once. The chain couples TRBV5-6 to TRBJ2-3; TRBD2 agrees at 7 bases. This CDR3 spans 12 amino acids. With V trimmed by 0 bases and J by 13 bases, 5 bases remained unmatched. Germline assignment: CDR1 SGHDT and CDR2 YYEEEE. CDR3 residues: CASSLGRGLEYF. CDR3 in DNA: TGTGCCAGCAGCTTGGGGCGGGGGTTAGAGTATTTT.

The CDR3 DNA reads as TGTGCCAGCAGTCCCTGGACTAGCGGGGGACCGGAGGAGCAGTTCTTC. Its protein product is CASSPWTSGGPEEQFF. The chain recombines TRBV7-8 with TRBJ2-1, with 13 bases lining up with TRBD2. Germline V gene sequence: CDR1 SGHVS, CDR2 FQNEAQ. The CDR3 totals 16 residues. V shed 6 bases and J 10 bases; nucleotides not matched to a gene: 12.

The chain recombines TRBV6-1 with TRBJ2-7; a weak D match, TRBD1 (5 bases). Trimming shortened V by 3 bases and J by 1 base, and 10 bases separated the two germline ends. CDR1 is MNHNS, CDR2 SASEGT, per germline. The CDR3 has 14 residues. DNA for the CDR3: TGTGCCAGCAGTGACAGGGTTGGGTCCTACGAGCAGTACTTC. Residues: CASSDRVGSYEQYF.

The V call is TRBV10-3, the J call TRBJ2-6; a possible D gene is TRBD1 (5 bases). The V end was cut by 10 bases, the J end by 0 bases, with 16 bases between. The CDR3 loop spans 16 amino acids. Germline loops: CDR1 ENHRY, CDR2 SYGVKD. The CDR3 DNA sequence: TGTGCCAGCAGACAGTTCAAGAGCTCTGGGGCCAACGTCCTGACTTTC. Its protein product is CASRQFKSSGANVLTF.

The chain recombines TRBV6-5 with TRBJ1-2; maybe TRBD1 (6 bases). Trimming left V 5 bases short and J 7 bases short, with 11 bases between. Germline CDR1 MNHEY, CDR2 SVGAGI. The length of the CDR3 is 12 residues. The DNA of the CDR3 is TGTGCCAGCAGTAGCGAGGACAGTGGCTACACCTTC. It translates to CASSSEDSGYTF.

The chain couples TRBV6-5 to TRBJ1-4, with D tentatively TRBD1 (6 bases). Germline lookup yields CDR1 MNHEY and CDR2 SVGAGI. V lost 5 bases and J lost 10, with 11 bases in between. CDR3 length: 12 residues. CDR3 amino acids: CASSGDIGKLFF. The CDR3 DNA sequence: TGTGCCAGCAGTGGGGACATCGGAAAACTGTTTTTT.

The chain employs TRBV7-9 and TRBJ2-3, with D unresolved. This CDR3 comprises 13 residues. V lost 1 base and J lost 5, with 7 bases in between. Germline CDR1 and CDR2: SEHNR and FQNEAQ (reference sequence). The CDR3 nucleotides are TGTGCCAGCAGCTTAGGGGCCTTAGATACGCAGTATTTT. This translates into CASSLGALDTQYF.

This rearrangement joins TRBV7-3 to TRBJ2-3; D is perhaps TRBD2 (5 bases). Germline V gene lookup returns CDR1 SGHTA and CDR2 FQGTGA. Trimming pared 1 base from V and 3 bases from J, leaving 11 bases between. CDR3 length: 15 amino acids. CDR3 region: CASSLSSTRTDTQYF. CDR3 in DNA: TGTGCCAGCAGCTTAAGTTCAACTAGAACAGATACGCAGTATTTT.

The chain uses TRBV5-1 and TRBJ2-3, with 7 positions matching TRBD2. The CDR3 spans 15 residues. The V gene's germline CDR1 is SGHRS and CDR2 YFSETQ. The ends lost 0 bases at V and 1 base at J; junction bases unmatched: 2. This CDR3 reads CASSLAGGGTDTQYF. CDR3 DNA: TGCGCCAGCAGCTTGGCTGGGGGGGGCACAGATACGCAGTATTTT.

The gene calls are TRBV6-5 and TRBJ1-1, with D possibly being TRBD1 (6 bases). Trimming left V 6 bases short and J 6 bases short, with 20 bases between. The CDR3 extends over 15 amino acids. Germline CDR1 and CDR2: MNHEY and SVGAGI. This CDR3 reads CASRTTGPTSAEAFF. In DNA, the CDR3 is TGTGCCAGCAGGACTACAGGGCCTACCTCTGCTGAAGCTTTCTTT.

The chain uses TRBV4-2 and TRBJ2-5; 14 bases fit TRBD2. Germline CDR1 is LGHNA and CDR2 is YNFKEQ. Trimming removed 0 bases from V and 5 bases from J; junction bases left unmatched: 5. The CDR3 length is 17 residues. The CDR3 reads CASSQETSGRAGETQYF. The CDR3, as DNA: TGTGCCAGCAGCCAAGAGACTAGCGGGAGGGCGGGCGAGACCCAGTACTTC.

The V and J genes are TRBV7-2 and TRBJ2-6; D unresolved. V was trimmed by 2 bases and J by 4 bases, leaving 9 bases between them. Germline CDR1 reads SGHTA; CDR2 reads FQGNSA. The CDR3 has 15 amino acids. The CDR3 DNA is TGTGCCAGCAGCTTACACGGGTCCGGGGCCAACGTCCTGACTTTC. Its translation is CASSLHGSGANVLTF.

V is TRBV29-1 and J is TRBJ1-2, with 9 positions matching TRBD1. This CDR3 contains 14 residues. Germline CDR1 and CDR2: SQVTM and ANQGSEA. The junction had 7 bases not matched to a gene; V was cut back by 4 bases and J by 4 bases. CDR3: CSVVWTGVVYGYTF. CDR3 bases: TGCAGCGTTGTCTGGACAGGGGTAGTCTATGGCTACACCTTC.

This sequence joins TRBV27 and TRBJ1-1; D gene ambiguous. The CDR3 consists of 14 residues. Germline assignment: CDR1 MNHEY and CDR2 SMNVEV (reference sequence). Trimming removed 8 bases at V and 4 bases at J, with 17 bases between. CDR3 loop: CASSLSDPGTEAFF. The CDR3, as DNA: TGTGCCAGCTCCCTCTCCGACCCGGGCACTGAAGCTTTCTTT.

The rearrangement links TRBV6-6 to TRBJ2-1; D possibly corresponds to TRBD2 (5 bases). V gave up 6 bases and J gave up 0 bases, with 15 bases separating them. The CDR3 runs to 16 residues. Germline V gene lookup returns CDR1 MNHNY and CDR2 SVGAGI (reference sequence). The CDR3, as DNA: TGTGCCAGCAGCCGCCCGACTACCAGCTCCTACAATGAGCAGTTCTTC. Amino acids: CASSRPTTSSYNEQFF.

This clone was counted once. This chain links TRBV29-1 with TRBJ1-2; D uncertain. The CDR3 is made up of 15 amino acids. Germline CDR1 reads SQVTM; CDR2 reads ANQGSEA. With 1 base removed from V and 0 bases from J, the gap between germline ends came to 12 bases. The CDR3, as DNA: TGCAGCGTTGAAGGTGGGAGATCAGCTAACTATGGCTACACCTTC. Its protein is CSVEGGRSANYGYTF. Full variable domain (outside the CDR3, taken from reference TRBV29-1 and TRBJ1-2): SAVISQKPSRDICQRGTSLTIQCQVDSQVTMMFWYRQQPGQSLTLIATANQGSEATYESGFVIDKFPISRPNLTFSTLTVSNMSPEDSSIYLCSVEGGRSANYGYTFGSGTRLTVV.

The chain has TRBV2 and TRBJ2-2; TRBD1 aligns across 9 bases. With 7 bases clipped from V and 6 bases from J, the junction kept 6 bases outside the gene matches. This CDR3 comprises 14 residues. Germline V CDR1 and CDR2: SNHLY, FYNNEI. The CDR3 region has the DNA TGTGCCAGCAATAGACAGGGGGACGCCGGGGAGCTGTTTTTT. This codes for CASNRQGDAGELFF.